One sample yielded the 4 T cell receptor beta chains listed below, sequenced in a study of T cell changes during pregnancy in multiple sclerosis. The repertoire was sequenced with immunoSEQ multiplex PCR; TCRdb's copy has only in-frame clones and lacks some. Among around 68,000 clones listed, approximately 90% were seen once. This sample comprised peripheral blood, obtained in the third trimester of pregnancy. The origin of the receptors is a female donor with multiple sclerosis, enrolled in a pregnancy study.

The chain recombines TRBV15 with TRBJ2-5; 11 bases agree with TRBD2. The J segment lost 3 bases and the V segment lost 3 bases, leaving 9 bases of the junction unmatched. The CDR3 covers 17 residues. The germline V gene has CDR1 LNHNV and CDR2 YYDKDF (reference sequence). The CDR3 reads CATSRRGRLAGKETQYF. In DNA, the CDR3 is TGTGCCACCAGCAGGAGGGGGAGACTAGCGGGGAAAGAGACCCAGTACTTC.

The chain carries TRBV29-1 and TRBJ2-7, with D tentatively TRBD1 (6 bases). Germline V CDR1 and CDR2: SQVTM, ANQGSEA. The ends were cut back, 7 bases at V and 7 bases at J, with 14 bases in the middle. CDR3 length equals 11 residues. The DNA of the CDR3 is TGCAGCGCTACAGGGATGGGGGAGCAGTACTTC. Translated, it gives CSATGMGEQYF.

This rearrangement joins TRBV14 to TRBJ1-1; perhaps TRBD1 as D (6 bases). This CDR3 has 12 amino acids. With 3 bases removed from V and 11 bases from J, the gap between germline ends came to 13 bases. CDR1 and CDR2 from the germline V gene are SGHDN and FVKESK. The CDR3 nucleotides read TGTGCCAGCAGCCAGCAGCAGGGGAGCGCTTTCTTT. Translated, it gives CASSQQQGSAFF.

J is TRBJ2-4 and V is TRBV6-6; unclear D gene. Germline values: CDR1 MNHNY, CDR2 SVGAGI (reference sequence). This CDR3 is built from 14 residues. Trimming shortened V by 6 bases and J by 1 base, and 10 bases separated the two germline ends. Written as DNA, the CDR3 is TGTGCCAGCAGCTACAGTGAGGCCAAAAACATTCAGTACTTC. The encoded protein is CASSYSEAKNIQYF.